These 8 T cell receptor beta chains were sequenced from one sample in a study of human T cells and chemical hapten exposure. MiXCR, applied by TCRdb to the RACE reads, yields one record per CDR3 protein. The table lists fewer than 200,000 distinct CDR3 sequences, about a fifth of them singletons. This sample's time point: patch test 1, 2 weeks after DPC sensitization. Treatment reported: therapeutic diphenylcyclopropenone sensitization with weekly scalp DPC. Material: whole blood, obtained in connection with sensitization to the hapten diphenylcyclopropenone (DPC). Source of these receptors: a woman in her fifties or sixties with alopecia areata. Some clones in this sample may be carry-over from other donors' samples.

The J gene is TRBJ1-2, the V gene TRBV12-3 or TRBV12-4; D is uncertain. CDR3 length: 15 amino acids. Trimming pared 6 bases from V and 3 bases from J, leaving 17 bases between. The CDR3 sequence: CASSRRGDKYYGYTF. DNA of the CDR3: TGTGCCAGCAGCCGCCGTGGTGACAAGTACTATGGCTACACCTTC.

The chain employs TRBV4-2 and TRBJ2-3; 9 nucleotides align to TRBD2. Germline lookup yields CDR1 LGHNA and CDR2 YNFKEQ. With 0 bases clipped from V and 4 bases from J, the junction kept 14 bases outside the gene matches. CDR3 length: 19 residues. The CDR3 loop is CASSQDWGGRASSADTQYF. The CDR3, as DNA: TGTGCCAGCAGCCAAGATTGGGGCGGGAGGGCCTCTTCCGCAGATACGCAGTATTTT.

This clonotype was picked up one time. The CDR3 region is CASSLGTGRAYTDTQYF. The CDR3 region has the DNA TGTGCCAGCAGTTTAGGGACCGGACGAGCTTACACAGATACGCAGTATTTT. The chain joins TRBV27 to TRBJ2-3; D possibly matches TRBD1 or TRBD2 (5 bases each). V lost 2 bases, J lost 2 bases, and 17 bases lay in between. This CDR3 contains 17 residues. Per germline, CDR1 MNHEY and CDR2 SMNVEV (reference sequence).

This clonotype was recorded many times. The rearrangement links TRBV7-8 to TRBJ2-1; unclear D gene. CDR1 is SGHVS and CDR2 is FQNEAQ in the germline V gene. V was clipped by 2 bases and J by 4 bases, with 15 bases between them. The CDR3 is made up of 16 amino acids. The DNA of the CDR3 is TGTGCCAGCAGCTTAACTACCGTGGTGGGGTACAATGAGCAGTTCTTC. Its protein product is CASSLTTVVGYNEQFF. Supplemented by reference TRBV7-8 and TRBJ2-1, the full variable domain reads GAGVSQSPRYKVAKRGQDVALRCDPISGHVSLFWYQQALGQGPEFLTYFQNEAQLDKSGLPSDRFFAERPEGSVSTLKIQRTQQEDSAVYLCASSLTTVVGYNEQFFGPGTRLTVL.

The chain joins TRBV5-1 to TRBJ2-7; the D gene is possibly TRBD2 (6 bases). The V end was cut by 0 bases, the J end by 5 bases, with 15 bases between. Germline-derived CDR1 and CDR2 are SGHRS and YFSETQ. CDR3 length equals 15 residues. The CDR3 here is CASSLEGTPFHEQYF. CDR3 in DNA: TGCGCCAGCAGCTTGGAAGGGACTCCATTTCACGAGCAGTACTTC.

The table lists this clonotype with a few counts. The genes are TRBV7-9 and TRBJ2-3; 10 nucleotides agree with TRBD2. The CDR3 has 15 amino acids. V was pared by 4 bases and J by 3 bases, with 4 bases of the junction left unmatched. Germline lookup yields CDR1 SEHNR and CDR2 FQNEAQ (reference sequence). CDR3 nucleotides: TGTGCCAGCAGCTCCGCGGGACTAGCGACAGATACGCAGTATTTT. Translating gives CASSSAGLATDTQYF.

Only one count was recorded for this clonotype. The chain uses TRBV5-1 and TRBJ1-1; tentatively, D is TRBD1 (6 bases). V was clipped by 2 bases and J by 7 bases, with 18 bases between them. Looked up from germline, CDR1 is SGHRS and CDR2 is YFSETQ. The CDR3 is made up of 15 amino acids. The CDR3 DNA follows: TGCGCCAGCAGCTTTGAGGTTGCGGGGGCCAATGAAGCTTTCTTT. Protein sequence: CASSFEVAGANEAFF.

A few counts support this clonotype. The V call is TRBV29-1, the J call TRBJ2-5; D remains ambiguous. The V gene lost 3 bases and the J gene lost 3 bases, with 2 bases spanning the gap. Germline V lookup: CDR1 SQVTM, CDR2 ANQGSEA. CDR3 length equals 10 residues. This CDR3 is CSVEEETQYF. DNA of the CDR3: TGCAGCGTTGAGGAAGAGACCCAGTACTTC.